This T cell receptor (beta chain) was obtained from a study of chemoradiotherapy in HPV16-positive cancers. With respect to this clone: Its specificity is unknown.

Points from the study as a whole: HPV-specific T cells were functionally defined from only a couple of HPV16-positive patients.

Method: immunoSEQ multiplex PCR; TCRdb's copy keeps in-frame clones and lacks some. The data contain roughly 1,800 clones, about 96% of them singletons. Repeated repertoire sampling spanned the course of chemoradiotherapy. The ends were cut back, 5 bases at V and 0 bases at J, with 14 bases in the middle. The germline CDR1 and CDR2 sequences are MDHEN and SYDVKM. This CDR3 region has 16 residues. This chain links TRBV28 with TRBJ1-5; TRBD1 is a possible D gene (6 bases). The material sequenced was tumor tissue, taken from a patient who underwent chemoradiotherapy. The sequence was collected from a human donor with HPV-associated anogenital cancer. The CDR3 nucleotides read TGTGCCAGCAGTACCATGGACAGCCATAGCAATCAGCCCCAGCATTTT. Its translation: CASSTMDSHSNQPQHF.